This record covers a single TCR beta chain. The target antigen is unknown. Produced via immunoSEQ multiplex PCR; TCRdb's table is partial and in-frame only. The sample records 53,000 or so clones, around 87% being singletons. These data belong to a study of PD-L1 blockade in urothelial cancer. The overall study: Before enrollment, 0 to 3 chemotherapy regimens had been given to patients. Blood samples had a median of 141,255 T cells, approximately 83,000 unique TCRs, and clonality 0.08 to 0.09. Findings of the study overall: Durable benefit was linked to greater 3-week expansion of tumor-associated blood clones.

Unmatched junction bases numbered 15, after V lost 6 bases and J lost 7 bases. This CDR3 is built from 17 residues. Germline V gene lookup returns CDR1 LGHNT and CDR2 FRNRAP. The sequence was collected from a man aged 55 to 70 with urothelial cancer. The chain couples TRBV12-5 to TRBJ1-4; 9 positions match TRBD1. The material was PBMCs, obtained around atezolizumab (anti-PD-L1) treatment. CDR3 in amino acids: CASGITGGEGLSEKLFF. In DNA, the CDR3 is TGTGCTAGTGGAATTACAGGGGGCGAGGGACTAAGTGAAAAACTGTTTTTT.